A selection of T cell receptor beta chains follows, all from one sample in a study of T-cell reconstitution after alpha-beta-depleted transplantation in children. TCRdb redid the calling of the PCR reads with MiXCR, one entry per CDR3 protein. The sample consists of 500,000 to 750,000 distinct CDR3 sequences, around 13% of them appearing once. The sequencing here drew on PBMCs, mostly from graft donor cells, taken 360 days after TCRalphabeta/CD19-depleted stem cell transplant. Source of these receptors: a male patient under 18 who had a stem cell transplant for acute myeloid leukemia, so the T cells may come from the graft donor. Both conserved end residues are part of each CDR3. Each record gives: J gene, V gene, CDR3 protein.

J: TRBJ2-3
V: TRBV6-1
CDR3: CASSRPTSGLTTDTQYF

J: TRBJ2-7
V: TRBV6-5
CDR3: CASSSARDRGTYEQYF

J: TRBJ2-5
V: TRBV7-8
CDR3: CASSLVGGKTQYF

J: TRBJ2-2
V: TRBV4-3
CDR3: CASSQAGQGELFF

J: TRBJ1-1
V: TRBV19
CDR3: CASSGQGATEAFF

J: TRBJ2-6
V: TRBV27
CDR3: CASRVISGANVLTF

J: TRBJ2-2
V: TRBV12-3/TRBV12-4
CDR3: CASTLRRGGPENTGELFF

J: TRBJ2-7
V: TRBV28
CDR3: CASSLKGGSSAYEQYF

J: TRBJ2-1
V: TRBV4-2
CDR3: CASSQDRGEVYNEQFF

J: TRBJ1-6
V: TRBV12-3/TRBV12-4
CDR3: CASSQRLNLSYNSPLHF

J: TRBJ2-1
V: TRBV18
CDR3: CASSPLRLADSNNEQFF

J: TRBJ1-2
V: TRBV18
CDR3: CASSPMDRPANYGYTF

J: TRBJ2-7
V: TRBV28
CDR3: CASSRREYEQYF

J: TRBJ2-2
V: TRBV29-1
CDR3: CSVDPGQTNTGELFF

J: TRBJ1-1
V: TRBV7-9
CDR3: CASSRGPPVTEAFF

J: TRBJ2-3
V: TRBV10-3
CDR3: CAISESGGTDTQYF

J: TRBJ2-1
V: TRBV29-1
CDR3: CSVEWSSYNEQFF

J: TRBJ2-3
V: TRBV12-3/TRBV12-4
CDR3: CASSLHDTQYF

J: TRBJ2-7
V: TRBV18
CDR3: CASSPLGTSGSKDEQYF

J: TRBJ2-2
V: TRBV27
CDR3: CASSTLAGVSGELFF

J: TRBJ2-1
V: TRBV15
CDR3: CATNPGLAVYNEQFF

J: TRBJ2-7
V: TRBV4-3
CDR3: CASSQEEEREQYF

J: TRBJ2-1
V: TRBV7-2
CDR3: CASSTAYRDLHNEQFF

J: TRBJ2-1
V: TRBV6-2/TRBV6-3
CDR3: CASTFIGPGVINEQFF

J: TRBJ2-7
V: TRBV7-7
CDR3: CASSADRGGEQYF

J: TRBJ2-3
V: TRBV7-2
CDR3: CASSLAKVRLPDTQYF

J: TRBJ2-3
V: TRBV7-8
CDR3: CASSHLDTQYF

J: TRBJ1-4
V: TRBV20-1
CDR3: CSARDKGVPNEKLFF

J: TRBJ2-5
V: TRBV29-1
CDR3: CSVSHIGQETQYF

J: TRBJ2-5
V: TRBV7-6
CDR3: CASGGRLGLETQYF

J: TRBJ1-1
V: TRBV7-9
CDR3: CASRSLGEGTEAFF

J: TRBJ2-7
V: TRBV28
CDR3: CASSVLAGVPYEQYF

J: TRBJ1-3
V: TRBV28
CDR3: CASSLLAGNTIYF

J: TRBJ2-1
V: TRBV20-1
CDR3: CSAWGTSYNEQFF

J: TRBJ2-3
V: TRBV12-3/TRBV12-4
CDR3: CANLAGEEADTQYF

J: TRBJ2-3
V: TRBV20-1
CDR3: CSASRDSDTDTQYF

J: TRBJ2-3
V: TRBV19
CDR3: CASSMSGITDTQYF

J: TRBJ2-7
V: TRBV7-2
CDR3: CASSLVLAGFYEQYF

J: TRBJ2-2
V: TRBV5-1
CDR3: CASSVRDYNTGELFF

J: TRBJ1-2
V: TRBV6-1
CDR3: CASSLGTGRRGYTF

J: TRBJ2-7
V: TRBV4-3
CDR3: CASRGLAGACEQYF

J: TRBJ2-1
V: TRBV20-1
CDR3: CSAFAWPLPYNEQFF

J: TRBJ2-7
V: TRBV3-1
CDR3: CASSQDLSPGTSGYEQYF

J: TRBJ1-6
V: TRBV20-1
CDR3: CSARRGQGRNSPLHF

J: TRBJ2-2
V: TRBV20-1
CDR3: CSAGTTFTGELFF

J: TRBJ2-3
V: TRBV27
CDR3: CASSSGQGVADTQYF

J: TRBJ2-5
V: TRBV18
CDR3: CASSPIRDQETQYF

J: TRBJ2-7
V: TRBV18
CDR3: CASFLPAGTGAPYEQYF

J: TRBJ1-1
V: TRBV20-1
CDR3: CSARFGFGLVTNTEAFF

J: TRBJ2-7
V: TRBV20-1
CDR3: CSARDTGRTKNYEQYF